A single sample gave rise to the 13 T cell receptor beta chains below, sequenced in a study of blood T cells in healthy people across ages. It was with a sample-barcoded 5' primer and a J-beta primer mix that a second PCR of about 7 to 12 cycles was run. TCRdb processed the 5' RACE reads anew with MiXCR; each CDR3 protein has one entry. The table has approximately 830,000 distinct CDR3 sequences, approximately 67% seen once. Sequencing was done on a sample of blood. All receptors come from a young man in good health.

In DNA form, the CDR3 reads TGCGCCAGCAGCTTGGGGGACTATGTTCATGAGCAGTTCTTC. This codes for CASSLGDYVHEQFF. V and J are TRBV5-1 and TRBJ2-1, with 7 bases that match TRBD2. Germline V gene data show CDR1 as SGHRS and CDR2 as YFSETQ. V lost 0 bases to trimming and J lost 8 bases; unmatched junction nucleotides: 5. The CDR3 is 14 residues long.

The CDR3, as DNA: TGTGCCACCAGTGATTTGACATTCAATCAGCCCCAGCATTTT. Protein product: CATSDLTFNQPQHF. V usage is TRBV24-1 and J usage is TRBJ1-5, with no clear D. The germline gives CDR1 KGHDR, CDR2 SFDVKD. This CDR3 is built from 14 residues. Trimming took 0 bases from V and 3 from J, leaving 5 bases between them.

This clonotype was seen a handful of times. The chain recombines TRBV20-1 with TRBJ2-1, with TRBD2 matching 9 bases. Germline loops: CDR1 DFQATT, CDR2 SNEGSKA (reference sequence). The trim removed 0 bases at V and 10 bases at J, leaving 10 bases unmatched. CDR3 length: 15 residues. Written as DNA, the CDR3 is TGCAGTGCTAGAGAACTGCGGGGGGGCAGTAGGGAGCAGTTCTTC. Encoded protein: CSARELRGGSREQFF.

This clonotype was seen a few times. The chain joins TRBV7-2 to TRBJ2-3; D is unclear. CDR3 length equals 14 residues. V was pared by 2 bases and J by 2 bases, with 8 bases between. Germline CDR1 reads SGHTA; CDR2 reads FQGNSA. The CDR3 loop reads CASSLLPHTDTQYF. In DNA, the CDR3 is TGTGCCAGCAGCTTATTACCGCACACAGATACGCAGTATTTT. Supplemented by reference TRBV7-2 and TRBJ2-3, the full variable domain reads GAGVSQSPSNKVTEKGKDVELRCDPISGHTALYWYRQSLGQGLEFLIYFQGNSAPDKSGLPSDRFSAERTGGSVSTLTIQRTQQEDSAVYLCASSLLPHTDTQYFGPGTRLTVL.

The J gene is TRBJ1-5, the V gene TRBV6-5, with D unresolved. The CDR3 length is 13 residues. The V end was cut by 0 bases, the J end by 7 bases, with 7 bases between. Germline V gene data show CDR1 as MNHEY and CDR2 as SVGAGI. This chain's CDR3 is CASSYSEYQPQHF. CDR3 in DNA: TGTGCCAGCAGTTACTCGGAGTACCAGCCCCAGCATTTT.

The chain employs TRBV5-4 and TRBJ1-2, with D perhaps matching TRBD1 (6 bases). CDR3 length: 16 amino acids. Per the germline V gene, CDR1 is SGHNT and CDR2 is YYREEE (reference sequence). V was pared by 2 bases and J by 5 bases, with 19 bases between. The CDR3 bases are TGTGCCAGCAGCTTCGGTGGTGAACAGGGCATGTATGGCTACACCTTC. Amino acids: CASSFGGEQGMYGYTF.

This clonotype has a handful of counts. The chain carries TRBV18 and TRBJ2-4, with D unclear. The germline V gene encodes CDR1 KGHSH and CDR2 LQKENI. The CDR3 runs to 10 residues. The V and J ends lost 3 bases and 13 bases respectively, with 7 bases between them. In DNA form, the CDR3 reads TGTGCCAGCTCACCTGGTGAGCAGTACTTC. Its translation is CASSPGEQYF. The variable domain in full, with the rest retrieved from reference TRBV18 and TRBJ2-4, is NAGVMQNPRHLVRRRGQEARLRCSPMKGHSHVYWYRQLPEEGLKFMVYLQKENIIDESGMPKERFSAEFPKEGPSILRIQQVVRGDSAAYFCASSPGEQYFGAGTRLSVL.

The rearrangement links TRBV7-2 to TRBJ1-1; D is possibly TRBD1 (5 bases). This CDR3 comprises 15 residues. Deletions cut 5 bases from V and 4 bases from J, with 17 bases between. Germline lookup yields CDR1 SGHTA and CDR2 FQGNSA. CDR3 DNA sequence: TGTGCCAGCAGCGCGCCCGACAGTGAAGCCACTGAAGCTTTCTTT. Amino acid sequence: CASSAPDSEATEAFF.

This sequence joins TRBV11-2 and TRBJ2-4; TRBD1 matches 12 bases. Germline CDR1 is SGHAT and CDR2 is FQNNGV. CDR3 size: 13 residues. The ends lost 4 bases at V and 13 bases at J; junction bases unmatched: 5. For the CDR3, the DNA is TGTGCCAGCAGCTGGGGGGACAGGGGGCAGCAGTACTTC. Translated, it gives CASSWGDRGQQYF.

This clonotype was observed a handful of times. The V and J genes are TRBV12-3 or TRBV12-4 and TRBJ2-1; D gene unclear. The DNA matches TRBJ2-7 better at its end, which makes the J call doubtful. The CDR3 consists of 12 residues. CDR3 region: CASSFGFYEQYF. The CDR3 DNA follows: TGTGCCAGCAGTTTCGGGTTCTACGAGCAGTACTTC.

The rearrangement links TRBV12-3 or TRBV12-4 to TRBJ2-7; D gene uncertain. V lost 3 bases to trimming and J lost 7 bases, with 19 bases between them. The CDR3 sequence is 15 residues long. CDR3 loop: CASSFLNSPHNEQYF. CDR3 DNA sequence: TGTGCCAGCAGTTTTCTTAATTCCCCGCACAATGAGCAGTACTTC.

The DNA for the CDR3 is TGCAGCGTTCTCCCGGGACAGGGTCCTTACGAGCAGTACTTC. As protein: CSVLPGQGPYEQYF. J is TRBJ2-5 and V is TRBV29-1; TRBD1 aligns across 9 bases. The end of the DNA is better explained by TRBJ2-7, so the J call may be wrong. Germline V lookup: CDR1 SQVTM, CDR2 ANQGSEA. This CDR3 is built from 14 residues.

The J gene is TRBJ1-5, the V gene TRBV15, with TRBD1 matching over 8 bases. The CDR3 spans 14 residues. After removal of 5 bases from V and 3 bases from J, the junction contained 3 bases not matched to a gene. The germline V gene encodes CDR1 LNHNV and CDR2 YYDKDF (reference sequence). CDR3 bases: TGTGCCACCAGCCCGGACAGGGACAATCAGCCCCAGCATTTT. It encodes CATSPDRDNQPQHF. Variable domain in full (rest from reference TRBV15 and TRBJ1-5): DAMVIQNPRYQVTQFGKPVTLSCSQTLNHNVMYWYQQKSSQAPKLLFHYYDKDFNNEADTPDNFQSRRPNTSFCFLDIRSPGLGDTAMYLCATSPDRDNQPQHFGDGTRLSIL.